The 30 T cell receptor beta chains in this list originate from one sample, sequenced in a study of T cell responses to AZD1222 COVID-19 vaccine. Sequencing used immunoSEQ multiplex PCR; TCRdb keeps in-frame clones, though not all of them. The data contain about 270,000 clones, approximately 94% of them singletons. The material sequenced was peripheral blood, taken 28 days after the second AZD1222 dose. The origin of the receptors is an adult who received the AZD1222 COVID-19 vaccine.

V and J are TRBV2 and TRBJ2-1; 7 bases match TRBD2. After removal of 9 bases from V and 5 bases from J, the junction contained 7 bases not matched to a gene. CDR1 and CDR2 (germline): SNHLY, FYNNEI. The length of the CDR3 is 13 residues. The CDR3 here is CASRLAGNNEQFF. For the CDR3, the DNA is TGTGCCAGTCGACTAGCTGGGAACAATGAGCAGTTCTTC.

The CDR3 DNA is TGTGCCAGCAGCGCTTGGGGGCAGGGGAACACTGAAGCTTTCTTT. Its translation: CASSAWGQGNTEAFF. The chain uses TRBV7-2 and TRBJ1-1; a weak D match, TRBD1 (6 bases). CDR1 is SGHTA, CDR2 FQGNSA, per germline. Trimming cost V 5 bases and J 1 base, with 14 bases left between them. This CDR3 is built from 15 residues.

The V gene is TRBV5-1, the J gene TRBJ1-4; a possible D gene is TRBD1 (6 bases). From germline, CDR1 is SGHRS and CDR2 YFSETQ. The CDR3 has 15 amino acids. V was shortened by 2 bases and J by 5 bases, with 13 bases between the two germline ends. DNA for the CDR3: TGCGCCAGCAGCTTCGGGGGCGGCTCGAATGAAAAACTGTTTTTT. Translation gives CASSFGGGSNEKLFF.

The rearrangement uses TRBV5-1 and TRBJ1-2; the D gene is possibly TRBD1 (5 bases). V lost 0 bases, J lost 4 bases, and 13 bases lay in between. In germline, CDR1 is SGHRS, CDR2 YFSETQ. The CDR3 is made up of 15 amino acids. The CDR3 nucleotides are TGCGCCAGCAGCTTGGCCGGCGGGACTGGCTATGGCTACACCTTC. Its protein product is CASSLAGGTGYGYTF.

This clone has only one observation. The V gene is TRBV4-1, the J gene TRBJ2-1; 12 nucleotides align to TRBD2. The CDR3 runs to 16 residues. Germline V gives CDR1 MGHRA, CDR2 YSYEKL. V lost 2 bases, J lost 6 bases, and 5 bases stayed unmatched. In DNA form, the CDR3 reads TGCGCCAGCAGCCAACCGACTAGCGGGAGTGCCAATGAGCAGTTCTTC. This gives the protein CASSQPTSGSANEQFF.

The rearrangement links TRBV2 to TRBJ2-1; weak D call: TRBD2 (6 bases). The CDR3 is made up of 11 amino acids. Between the trimmed V and J ends, which lost 6 bases and 13 bases, there was a span of 13 bases. Germline CDR1 SNHLY, CDR2 FYNNEI. The CDR3 coding sequence is TGTGCCAGCAGGGCCCGGGAGCCCCAGTTCTTC. This gives the protein CASRAREPQFF.

This chain connects TRBV18 to TRBJ2-7; TRBD1 or TRBD2 may be the D gene (5 bases each). The CDR3 length is 16 residues. V was cut by 3 bases and J by 2 bases, with 17 bases left in between. Germline CDR1 reads KGHSH; CDR2 reads LQKENI. As DNA, the CDR3 is TGTGCCAGCTCACCTTCGGGACCAGGGTTAACCTACGAGCAGTACTTC. It yields the protein CASSPSGPGLTYEQYF.

This chain links TRBV11-2 with TRBJ1-2, with D possibly matching TRBD1 (6 bases). CDR1 SGHAT and CDR2 FQNNGV come from the germline V gene. Trimming took off 5 bases at V and 3 bases at J, with 10 bases between the two ends. The CDR3 is 13 amino acids. In DNA, the CDR3 is TGTGCCAGCAGCGCCAGGACAGACTATGGCTACACCTTC. Its translation: CASSARTDYGYTF.

The chain employs TRBV28 and TRBJ2-3; 9 bases align to TRBD2. The CDR3 has 14 residues. V was clipped by 2 bases and J by 4 bases; unmatched bases: 1. Germline V gene sequence: CDR1 MDHEN, CDR2 SYDVKM. CDR3 loop: CASSLGGRADTQYF. The CDR3 nucleotides are TGTGCCAGCAGTTTAGGCGGGAGGGCAGATACGCAGTATTTT.

This chain links TRBV28 with TRBJ2-1; D may match TRBD1 or TRBD2 (5 bases each). V dropped 8 bases and J dropped 2 bases, with 10 bases sitting between them. Germline lookup yields CDR1 MDHEN and CDR2 SYDVKM. This CDR3 is 13 amino acids long. The CDR3 spells CASGGPPYNEQFF. DNA for the CDR3: TGTGCCAGCGGGGGTCCCCCCTACAATGAGCAGTTCTTC.

CDR3 coding DNA: TGTGCCAGCTCACCCCGGACAGTGGATGGCTACACCTTC. This gives the protein CASSPRTVDGYTF. V and J are TRBV18 and TRBJ1-2; weak D call: TRBD1 (6 bases). The CDR3 is 13 amino acids. Deletions cut 3 bases from V and 6 bases from J, with 11 bases between. The germline V gene encodes CDR1 KGHSH and CDR2 LQKENI.

The chain carries TRBV28 and TRBJ1-2, with 7 nucleotides matching TRBD1. The CDR3 spans 19 residues. Germline-derived CDR1 and CDR2 are MDHEN and SYDVKM. V lost 3 bases, J lost 7 bases, and 23 bases stayed unmatched. This CDR3 is CASSFPPLHRDRVLRGYTF. DNA of the CDR3: TGTGCCAGCAGTTTCCCTCCTCTCCACCGGGACAGAGTCCTTCGTGGCTACACCTTC.

V usage is TRBV5-1 and J usage is TRBJ1-2; 8 bases agree with TRBD1. V lost 4 bases and J lost 3; bases outside the gene matches: 14. The CDR3 covers 17 residues. Germline-derived CDR1 and CDR2 are SGHRS and YFSETQ. The CDR3: CASSPTGGNYPHYGYTF. CDR3 DNA: TGCGCCAGCAGCCCCACAGGGGGTAACTACCCTCACTATGGCTACACCTTC.

This chain uses TRBV28 with TRBJ1-6; D remains unclear. The germline CDR1 and CDR2 sequences are MDHEN and SYDVKM. Trimming removed 3 bases from V and 0 bases from J, with 12 bases in between. The CDR3 runs to 17 residues. In DNA, the CDR3 is TGTGCCAGCAGTTTGGTCCCCCGGAGCTCCTATAATTCACCCCTCCACTTT. The encoded protein is CASSLVPRSSYNSPLHF.

In its sample, this clone was seen once. V is TRBV6-5 and J is TRBJ2-5; the D gene is possibly TRBD1 (5 bases). V lost 5 bases and J lost 7, with 11 bases in between. Germline V gene lookup returns CDR1 MNHEY and CDR2 SVGAGI. The CDR3 is 12 amino acids. The CDR3 is CASSQSQGTQYF. CDR3 bases: TGTGCCAGCAGTCAAAGCCAGGGGACCCAGTACTTC.

This chain connects TRBV18 to TRBJ1-1; possible D gene TRBD1, 6 bases. Germline lookup yields CDR1 KGHSH and CDR2 LQKENI. Trimming removed 3 bases at V and 5 bases at J, with 13 bases between. CDR3 length equals 14 residues. The CDR3 DNA is TGTGCCAGCTCACCGGTGGGGGGCTTGACTGAAGCTTTCTTT. Amino acid sequence: CASSPVGGLTEAFF.

The V call is TRBV13, the J call TRBJ2-5; D unclear. Germline V CDR1 and CDR2: PRHDT, FYEKMQ (reference sequence). V was shortened by 3 bases and J by 5 bases, with 10 bases between the two germline ends. CDR3 length: 13 amino acids. DNA of the CDR3: TGTGCCAGCAGCTTCGGACGAGCTGAGACCCAGTACTTC. It specifies CASSFGRAETQYF.

This chain uses TRBV4-2 with TRBJ1-5; D remains ambiguous. The CDR3 extends over 12 amino acids. Trimming pared 4 bases from V and 7 bases from J, leaving 8 bases between. In germline, CDR1 is LGHNA, CDR2 YNFKEQ. The CDR3 region has the DNA TGTGCCAGCAGCCTTTTTGGGCAGCCCCAGCATTTT. Its translation: CASSLFGQPQHF.

The chain combines TRBV10-1 with TRBJ1-6; D not certain. Deletions cut 8 bases from V and 5 bases from J, with 10 bases between. Germline CDR1 is WNHNN and CDR2 is SYGVQD (reference sequence). This CDR3 comprises 13 residues. As DNA, the CDR3 is TGCGCCAGCCGGGAATCTGATAATTCACCCCTCCACTTT. It encodes CASRESDNSPLHF.

The V gene is TRBV2, the J gene TRBJ1-5; 9 bases agree with TRBD1. V lost 8 bases to trimming and J lost 0 bases; unmatched junction nucleotides: 2. CDR3 length equals 14 residues. CDR1 is SNHLY and CDR2 is FYNNEI in the germline V gene. The CDR3 loop reads CASGTGNSNQPQHF. The CDR3 DNA follows: TGTGCCAGCGGGACAGGGAATAGCAATCAGCCCCAGCATTTT.

The DNA of the CDR3 is TGTGCCAGCAGTCCCGGGACAGGGGGGTCCTCCTACGAGCAGTACTTC. Translating gives CASSPGTGGSSYEQYF. The rearrangement uses TRBV5-5 and TRBJ2-7; 11 positions match TRBD1. Germline values: CDR1 SGHKS, CDR2 YYEKEE (reference sequence). CDR3 length: 16 residues. Trimming at V came to 5 bases and at J to 0 bases, leaving 7 bases not matched to a gene.

The chain couples TRBV28 to TRBJ1-5; no clear D. Trimming shortened V by 8 bases and J by 3 bases, and 14 bases separated the two germline ends. The CDR3 consists of 14 residues. Germline-derived CDR1 and CDR2 are MDHEN and SYDVKM. DNA for the CDR3: TGTGCCAGCGGGCAGGTTGGAATCAATCAGCCCCAGCATTTT. Its protein product is CASGQVGINQPQHF.

The chain combines TRBV6-5 with TRBJ1-2; D ambiguous. CDR1 and CDR2 from the germline V gene are MNHEY and SVGAGI. The CDR3 is made up of 15 amino acids. The germline V and J ends were trimmed by 0 bases and 2 bases, with 10 bases remaining between them. The CDR3 nucleotides are TGTGCCAGCAGTTACTCGGTCCCAACCAACTATGGCTACACCTTC. This gives the protein CASSYSVPTNYGYTF.

The rearrangement joins TRBV7-9 to TRBJ2-4; D is perhaps TRBD2 (5 bases). The length of the CDR3 is 16 residues. With 5 bases removed from V and 1 base from J, the gap between germline ends came to 15 bases. The germline gives CDR1 SEHNR, CDR2 FQNEAQ (reference sequence). CDR3 nucleotides: TGTGCCAGCAGCCCTAGGGAGCTGGGGGCCAAAAACATTCAGTACTTC. This translates into CASSPRELGAKNIQYF.

This chain connects TRBV15 to TRBJ1-5; 7 bases are shared with TRBD1. CDR1 is LNHNV and CDR2 is YYDKDF in the germline V gene (reference sequence). The CDR3 contains 16 residues. V lost 3 bases and J lost 2; bases outside the gene matches: 7. The CDR3, as DNA: TGTGCCACCAGCAGTGGGACAGTATTGGGCAATCAGCCCCAGCATTTT. It encodes CATSSGTVLGNQPQHF.

The chain has TRBV7-9 and TRBJ2-7; D may be TRBD1 or TRBD2 (5 bases each). The germline V gene encodes CDR1 SEHNR and CDR2 FQNEAQ (reference sequence). Trimming removed 5 bases at V and 4 bases at J, with 18 bases between. This CDR3 is 15 amino acids long. CDR3 sequence reads: CASSAPLGVGYEQYF. In nucleotides, the CDR3 is TGTGCCAGCAGCGCGCCGTTGGGGGTCGGTTACGAGCAGTACTTC.

This sequence joins TRBV28 and TRBJ1-1; D might be TRBD1 (6 bases). The V and J ends lost 0 bases and 3 bases respectively, with 11 bases between them. The CDR3 contains 15 residues. CDR1 and CDR2 from the germline V gene are MDHEN and SYDVKM. CDR3 DNA sequence: TGTGCCAGCAGTTTATGGGGGGCGCCTTACACTGAAGCTTTCTTT. Its protein is CASSLWGAPYTEAFF.

Here the CDR3 DNA reads TGTGCCAGAAGCGTAGGATCCACATCCGAGACGGATAGCAATCAGCCCCAGCATTTT. Encoded protein: CARSVGSTSETDSNQPQHF. The chain recombines TRBV5-3 with TRBJ1-5; D gene ambiguous. TRBV5-3 is annotated as an ORF whose role is uncertain. The CDR3 loop spans 19 amino acids. V shed 4 bases and J shed 0 bases, with 23 bases lying between them.

The V call is TRBV19, the J call TRBJ2-7; 11 bases are shared with TRBD2. The CDR3 has 14 amino acids. Germline loops: CDR1 LNHDA, CDR2 SQIVND (reference sequence). V was pared by 5 bases and J by 4 bases, with 4 bases of the junction left unmatched. This CDR3 reads CASSRGTSGYEQYF. The CDR3 DNA follows: TGTGCCAGTAGTCGGGGGACTAGCGGTTACGAGCAGTACTTC.

This rearrangement joins TRBV10-3 to TRBJ1-5; the D gene is possibly TRBD1 (5 bases). The germline V gene has CDR1 ENHRY and CDR2 SYGVKD. The CDR3 runs 12 residues. The ends were cut back, 6 bases at V and 4 bases at J, with 7 bases in the middle. As DNA, the CDR3 is TGTGCCATCAGCGACAGAAATCAGCCCCAGCATTTT. Protein sequence: CAISDRNQPQHF.